This T cell receptor beta chain was observed in a study of cytomegalovirus exposure and HLA in healthy donors. Study-level points and caveats: TCR beta chain V- and J-gene trimming was linked, in a later analysis, to a missense variant in DCLRE1C.

Primers: 60 Vbeta forward and 13 Jbeta reverse. Only in-frame clones appear in the TCRdb table, and some are missing; sequencing was by immunoSEQ multiplex PCR. The repertoire holds 150,000 to 200,000 clones, approximately 79% seen once, with around 1.4% in the top ten. V lost 2 bases, J lost 0 bases, and 23 bases lay in between. The CDR3 has 20 residues. Germline V gene sequence: CDR1 MGHRA, CDR2 YSYEKL. As regards this clone: Antigen: not known.

Source material: PBMCs. The receptor was isolated from a man aged 55 to 70 in good health and CMV-seronegative. This rearrangement joins TRBV4-1 to TRBJ1-5; D is possibly TRBD1 (6 bases). The CDR3 spells CASSQPPGVGGPNSNQPQHF. The CDR3 nucleotides read TGCGCCAGCAGCCAACCACCGGGTGTCGGGGGGCCGAATAGCAATCAGCCCCAGCATTTT.